This is a list of T cell receptor beta chains from one sample in a study of blood T cells in healthy people across ages. TCRdb reprocessed the 5' RACE reads with MiXCR, giving one entry per CDR3 protein. In the table there are over a million distinct CDR3 sequences, about 25% of which are singletons. The same data also contributed to another study, on T cells of mothers and their children.

The sample taken for sequencing was blood. The receptors were sampled from a girl aged 2-15 years in good health. Both conserved end residues are part of each CDR3. The D gene is left open where the match is weak. Rows may omit the clone size; those that give it use once, few, many or a size class.

.	TRBV2	.	TRBJ2-2	CASSRAGELTGELFF	TGTGCCAGCAGTCGAGCAGGGGAGCTCACCGGGGAGCTGTTTTTT
.	TRBV14	few	TRBJ2-1	CASSRAREYSEQFF	TGTGCCAGCAGCCGAGCCAGGGAATATAGTGAGCAGTTCTTC
.	TRBV7-9	few	TRBJ2-5	CASSFSERQETQYF	TGTGCCAGCAGCTTCTCCGAGCGCCAAGAGACCCAGTACTTC
.	TRBV7-9	.	TRBJ1-1	CANQTVEAEAFF	TGTGCCAATCAGACGGTGGAGGCTGAAGCTTTCTTT
.	TRBV5-6	.	TRBJ2-7	CASRLRAGTYEQYF	TGTGCCAGCAGACTTAGGGCAGGAACCTACGAGCAGTACTTC
.	TRBV29-1	.	TRBJ1-1	CSTKTTGGTEAFF	TGCAGCACCAAGACAACCGGGGGAACTGAAGCTTTCTTT
TRBD2	TRBV20-1	few	TRBJ2-1	CSAPRLAGGLLLINEQFF	TGCAGTGCCCCCAGACTAGCGGGAGGACTACTGCTAATCAATGAGCAGTTCTTC
.	TRBV15	.	TRBJ2-5	CATSRVNGEQYF	TGTGCCACCAGCAGAGTAAACGGGGAGCAGTACTTC
.	TRBV6-5	.	TRBJ2-7	CASSYEGFEQYF	TGTGCCAGCAGTTACGAGGGATTCGAGCAGTACTTC
TRBD2	TRBV29-1	few	TRBJ2-1	CSGAPSGGIDEQFF	TGCAGCGGCGCTCCTAGCGGGGGGATTGATGAGCAGTTCTTC